Described below is a single T cell receptor (beta chain) sequence and its context. Researchers ran the PCR with 60 Vbeta and 13 Jbeta primers. TCRdb's copy holds only in-frame clones and misses some; the assay was immunoSEQ multiplex PCR. The sample lists about 120,000 clones, approximately 80% occurring once. This record belongs to a study of cytomegalovirus exposure and HLA in healthy donors. With 0 bases removed from V and 2 bases from J, the gap between germline ends came to 15 bases. The length of the CDR3 is 17 residues. Germline V gene data show CDR1 as SGHRS and CDR2 as YFSETQ. Sequencing was carried out using PBMCs. The TCR comes from a male donor in good health and CMV-seronegative. The rearrangement links TRBV5-1 to TRBJ2-1; D remains unclear. DNA of the CDR3: TGCGCCAGCAGCTTGGCGGCTGCGTCAGAGGCCTACAATGAGCAGTTCTTC. As protein: CASSLAAASEAYNEQFF.